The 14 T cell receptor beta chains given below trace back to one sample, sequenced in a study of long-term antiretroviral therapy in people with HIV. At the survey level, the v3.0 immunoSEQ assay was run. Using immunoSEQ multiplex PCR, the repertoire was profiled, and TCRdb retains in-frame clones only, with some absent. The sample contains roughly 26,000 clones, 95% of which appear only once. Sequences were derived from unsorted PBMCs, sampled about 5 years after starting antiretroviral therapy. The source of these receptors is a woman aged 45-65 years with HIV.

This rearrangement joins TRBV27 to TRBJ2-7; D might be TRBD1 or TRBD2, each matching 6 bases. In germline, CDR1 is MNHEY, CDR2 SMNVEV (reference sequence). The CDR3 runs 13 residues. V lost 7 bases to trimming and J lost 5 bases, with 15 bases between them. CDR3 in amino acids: CASIKGGSHEQYF. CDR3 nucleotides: TGTGCCAGCATCAAGGGGGGAAGCCACGAGCAGTACTTC.

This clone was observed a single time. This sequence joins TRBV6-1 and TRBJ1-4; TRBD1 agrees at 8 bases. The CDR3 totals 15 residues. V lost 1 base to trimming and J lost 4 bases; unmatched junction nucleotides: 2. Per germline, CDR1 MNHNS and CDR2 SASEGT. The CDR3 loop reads CASSEEDRVNEKLFF. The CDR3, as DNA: TGTGCCAGCAGTGAAGAGGACAGGGTTAATGAAAAACTGTTTTTT.

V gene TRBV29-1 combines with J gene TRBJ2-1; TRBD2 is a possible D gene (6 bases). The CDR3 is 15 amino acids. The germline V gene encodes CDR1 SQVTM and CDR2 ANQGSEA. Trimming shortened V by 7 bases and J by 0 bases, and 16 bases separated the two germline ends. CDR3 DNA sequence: TGCAGCGCCGAAGAGCGGGCCAGCTCCTACAATGAGCAGTTCTTC. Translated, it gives CSAEERASSYNEQFF.

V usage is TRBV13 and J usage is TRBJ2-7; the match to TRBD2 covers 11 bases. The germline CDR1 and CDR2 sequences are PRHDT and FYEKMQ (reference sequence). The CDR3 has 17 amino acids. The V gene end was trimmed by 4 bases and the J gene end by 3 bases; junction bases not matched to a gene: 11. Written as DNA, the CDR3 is TGTGCCAGCAGCTCAAATAGCGGGAGGGTTTTAAGCTACGAGCAGTACTTC. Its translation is CASSSNSGRVLSYEQYF.

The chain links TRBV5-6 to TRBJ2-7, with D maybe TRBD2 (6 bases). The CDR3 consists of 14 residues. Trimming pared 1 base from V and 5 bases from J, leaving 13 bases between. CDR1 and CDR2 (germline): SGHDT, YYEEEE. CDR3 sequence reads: CASSLPGEWNEQYF. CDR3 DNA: TGTGCCAGCAGCTTGCCGGGGGAGTGGAACGAGCAGTACTTC. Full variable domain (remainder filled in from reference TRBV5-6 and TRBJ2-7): DAGVTQSPTHLIKTRGQQVTLRCSPKSGHDTVSWYQQALGQGPQFIFQYYEEEERQRGNFPDRFSGHQFPNYSSELNVNALLLGDSALYLCASSLPGEWNEQYFGPGTRLTVT.

As DNA, the CDR3 is TGTGCCAGCAGTGGACTAGCCTACGAGCAGTACTTC. It encodes CASSGLAYEQYF. The rearrangement joins TRBV25-1 to TRBJ2-7, with D possibly matching TRBD2 (6 bases). CDR1 and CDR2 (germline): MGHDK, SYGVNS. The CDR3 consists of 12 residues. V was cut by 4 bases and J by 2 bases, with 6 bases left in between.

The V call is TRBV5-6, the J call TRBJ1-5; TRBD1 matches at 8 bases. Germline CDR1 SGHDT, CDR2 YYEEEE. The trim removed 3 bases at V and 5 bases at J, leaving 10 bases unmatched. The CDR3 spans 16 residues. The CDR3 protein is CASSSGQATADQPQHF. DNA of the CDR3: TGTGCCAGCAGCTCGGGACAGGCGACAGCTGATCAGCCCCAGCATTTT.

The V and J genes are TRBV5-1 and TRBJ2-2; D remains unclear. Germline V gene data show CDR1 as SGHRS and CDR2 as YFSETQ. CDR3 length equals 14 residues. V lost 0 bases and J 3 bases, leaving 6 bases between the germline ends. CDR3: CASSLGADTGELFF. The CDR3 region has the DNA TGCGCCAGCAGCTTGGGGGCAGACACCGGGGAGCTGTTTTTT.

The CDR3 nucleotides read TGTGCCAGCAGCATTACTAGCGGCGGGGAGCTGTTTTTT. It is translated as CASSITSGGELFF. V usage is TRBV7-3 and J usage is TRBJ2-2, with 8 bases lining up with TRBD2. Germline V lookup: CDR1 SGHTA, CDR2 FQGTGA. Trimming at V came to 5 bases and at J to 7 bases, leaving 3 bases not matched to a gene. The CDR3 is made up of 13 amino acids.

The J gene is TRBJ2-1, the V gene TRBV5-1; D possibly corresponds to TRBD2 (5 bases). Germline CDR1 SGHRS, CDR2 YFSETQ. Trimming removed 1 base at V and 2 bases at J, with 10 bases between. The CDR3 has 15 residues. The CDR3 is CASSLSLGTYNEQFF. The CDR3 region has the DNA TGCGCCAGCAGCTTGTCACTCGGGACCTACAATGAGCAGTTCTTC. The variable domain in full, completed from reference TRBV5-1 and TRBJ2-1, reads KAGVTQTPRYLIKTRGQQVTLSCSPISGHRSVSWYQQTPGQGLQFLFEYFSETQRNKGNFPGRFSGRQFSNSRSEMNVSTLELGDSALYLCASSLSLGTYNEQFFGPGTRLTVL.

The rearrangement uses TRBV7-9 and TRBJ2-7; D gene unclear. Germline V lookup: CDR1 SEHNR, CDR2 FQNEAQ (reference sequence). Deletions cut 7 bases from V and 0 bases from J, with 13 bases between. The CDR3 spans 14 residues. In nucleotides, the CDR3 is TGTGCCAGCACCTACACAACCAACTCCTACGAGCAGTACTTC. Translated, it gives CASTYTTNSYEQYF.

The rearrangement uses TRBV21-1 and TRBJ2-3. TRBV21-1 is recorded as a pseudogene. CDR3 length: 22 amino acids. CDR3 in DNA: TGTGCCAGCAGCCGATCTTTCCTCCGGGCTAGCAGCCACCCAGGGTTGATAAATACGCAGTATTTT. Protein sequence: CASSRSFLRASSHPGLINTQYF.

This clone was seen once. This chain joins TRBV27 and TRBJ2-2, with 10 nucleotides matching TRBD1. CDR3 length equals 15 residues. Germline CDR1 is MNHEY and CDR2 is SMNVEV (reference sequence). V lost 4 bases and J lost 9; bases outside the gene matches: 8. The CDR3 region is CASSSGQGLERELFF. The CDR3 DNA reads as TGTGCCAGCAGTTCGGGACAGGGGTTGGAACGGGAGCTGTTTTTT.

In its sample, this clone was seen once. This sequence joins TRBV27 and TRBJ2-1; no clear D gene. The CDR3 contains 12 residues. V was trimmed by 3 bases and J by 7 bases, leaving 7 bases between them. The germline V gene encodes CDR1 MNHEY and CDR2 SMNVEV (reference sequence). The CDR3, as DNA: TGTGCCAGCAGTTTCAATAGAAATGAGCAGTTCTTC. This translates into CASSFNRNEQFF.